This TCR beta chain was captured in a study of blood T cells in healthy people across ages. Of note for this clonotype: Its target is not known. Relative to the germline gene, one junction end is altered; a read error may explain this.

The length of the CDR3 is 13 residues. Germline values: CDR1 MGHDK, CDR2 SYGVNS. Study results and limitations: The authors considered diversity estimates from one million T cells to be underestimates.

Through a sample-barcoded 5' primer and a J-beta primer mix, a second PCR was run for roughly 6 to 11 cycles. Every sample gave at least 2.5 million paired-end reads containing CDR3. TCRdb re-analysed the 5' RACE reads in MiXCR, keeping a single row per CDR3 protein. The table includes roughly 700,000 distinct CDR3 sequences, approximately 25% detected once. Another study also made use of these data, one on T cells of mothers and their children. This second study says: Three healthy Caucasian mothers, along with their six children, served as the donors.

Source material: blood. The rearrangement links TRBV25-1 to TRBJ1-4; no reliable D call. This TCR was recovered from a boy aged 10-17 years in good health. The CDR3 spells CAGSGQVNEKLFF. CDR3 in DNA: TGTGCCGGCAGTGGCCAGGTTAATGAAAAACTGTTTTTT.